This entry concerns a single TCR beta chain. Its antigen is still unknown. It has no much larger one-base neighbor in the sample; base qualities were not kept. The CDR1 and CDR2 encoded by the germline V gene are KGHSH and LQKENI. The CDR3 measures 11 amino acids from cysteine to phenylalanine. CDR3 DNA is the only sequence kept; it has 33 bases, read in frame from the first base. The trim is 3 bases for V and 2 bases for J, with a gap of 1 base between the germline ends. The data were obtained in a study of control samples from healthy donors and cancer patients (dated by TCRdb to the early 2020s). The library was prepared using the immunoSEQ multiplex PCR assay. As stored in TCRdb, this immuneACCESS dataset retains in-frame rearrangements with V and J assigned. A fraction of the clones does not appear; measured against another copy, unresolved V genes explain less than half of the discrepancy, and the remainder lacks a known reason. For this sample there are about 170,000 clones; roughly 94% appear just once. The top ten clonotypes cover around 1.3% of the sample.

Sequencing was performed on blood. This TCR was sampled from a woman aged 18-35 years in good health. The chain couples TRBV18 to TRBJ1-1, with the D segment identity uncertain. The CDR3 here reads CASSPNTEAFF. Here is the DNA: TGTGCCAGCTCACCCAACACTGAAGCTTTCTTT. The full variable domain, with segments outside the CDR3 supplied by the reference TRBV18 and TRBJ1-1 proteins, appears as NAGVMQNPRHLVRRRGQEARLRCSPMKGHSHVYWYRQLPEEGLKFMVYLQKENIIDESGMPKERFSAEFPKEGPSILRIQQVVRGDSAAYFCASSPNTEAFFGQGTRLTVV.